This T cell receptor (beta chain) was captured by sequencing in a study of human T cells and chemical hapten exposure. Study observations and caveats: Alopecia was present in the donors, so their immune response may differ from healthy people's.

Specified time point: patch test 2, 6 weeks after DPC sensitization. The treatment here: therapeutic diphenylcyclopropenone sensitization with weekly scalp DPC. CDR3 length: 17 residues. Trimming removed 7 bases at V and 0 bases at J, with 19 bases between. CDR1 and CDR2 (germline): MNHEY, SMNVEV (reference sequence). Attachment of unique molecular identifiers to individual cDNA molecules was performed in the library. One entry per CDR3 protein, called by TCRdb with MiXCR from the RACE reads. The sample has about 69,000 distinct CDR3 sequences, about a tenth seen once. Concerning this clonotype: The antigen is undetermined.

The sequence came from a woman aged 45-59 years with alopecia areata. Some clones in this sample may be carry-over from other donors' samples. This specimen was whole blood, taken in connection with sensitization to the hapten diphenylcyclopropenone (DPC). The J gene is TRBJ2-1, the V gene TRBV27, with D hard to call. CDR3 DNA: TGTGCCAGCAACCCCCCCCTGGCGGTTAGCTCCTACAATGAGCAGTTCTTC. Encoded protein: CASNPPLAVSSYNEQFF.